A selection of T cell receptor beta chains follows, all from one sample in a study of shared clonotypes between healthy human individuals. Method: immunoSEQ multiplex PCR; TCRdb's copy keeps in-frame clones and lacks some. The table lists around 2.1 million clones, about 94% of them singletons. Sequenced input: naive CD4+ T cells sorted from blood. These receptors all stem from a man between 18 and 29 years old in good health. CDR3s include the opening cysteine and the closing phenylalanine or tryptophan. D genes are given only for firm matches. Expanded clones are given a class, and other clones once, few, many or no size at all.

CDR3 DNA,CDR3 protein,V gene,clone size,D gene,J gene
TGTGCCAGCAGCGGGGGACAGGGAACCGAGACCCAGTACTTC,CASSGGQGTETQYF,TRBV5-6,NA,TRBD1,TRBJ2-5
TGCAGCGTTGCGCGACACACCATGAACACTGAAGCTTTCTTT,CSVARHTMNTEAFF,TRBV29-1,NA,NA,TRBJ1-1
TGTGCCAGCAGAGCGGGGGGCCGGAATACGCAGTATTTT,CASRAGGRNTQYF,TRBV6-5,NA,TRBD2,TRBJ2-3
TGTGCCAGCAGCTTAGAATGGACTTTTCCGAACGAGCAGTACTTC,CASSLEWTFPNEQYF,TRBV7-2,once,NA,TRBJ2-7
TGTGCCAGCAGTTCTGAGCGCGGGGGCTACACCTTC,CASSSERGGYTF,TRBV27,NA,NA,TRBJ1-2
TGTGCCAGCAGCTTAGATCGCTACAATGAGCAGTTCTTC,CASSLDRYNEQFF,TRBV11-2,NA,NA,TRBJ2-1
TGTGCCAGCAGTCTGAGGACCGACAGGCACGTGGGCCAGTACTTC,CASSLRTDRHVGQYF,TRBV6-1,NA,NA,TRBJ2-5
TGCGCCAGCAGCCAAGATTTGCGGGACAGGGACTATGGCTACACCTTC,CASSQDLRDRDYGYTF,TRBV4-3,NA,TRBD1,TRBJ1-2
TGCGCCAGCAGCCTCCGATGGGCGGGGCGAAACACCGGGGAGCTGTTTTTT,CASSLRWAGRNTGELFF,TRBV5-1,NA,NA,TRBJ2-2
TGCGCCAGCAGCCATTCCGGGACAGGGACTGTAAAACTGTTTTTT,CASSHSGTGTVKLFF,TRBV4-3,once,TRBD1,TRBJ1-4
TGTGCCAGCAAAATGGACGGGCGCGGCAATCAGCCCCAGCATTTT,CASKMDGRGNQPQHF,TRBV28,NA,NA,TRBJ1-5
TGCGCCAGCAGCTTGGAAGGCAGAGGAGTCACAGATACGCAGTATTTT,CASSLEGRGVTDTQYF,TRBV5-1,NA,NA,TRBJ2-3
TGTGCCAGCAGGGATGACAGGGGGCGAGGCTACACCTTC,CASRDDRGRGYTF,TRBV2,NA,TRBD1,TRBJ1-2
TGTGCCAGTAGTATGGGGGGGACAGGTAGAACCTACGAGCAGTACTTC,CASSMGGTGRTYEQYF,TRBV19,NA,NA,TRBJ2-7
TGTGCCATCAGTGAGTCCCGGGACATATACAATGAGCAGTTCTTC,CAISESRDIYNEQFF,TRBV10-3,NA,NA,TRBJ2-1
TGTGCCAGCTCACCCCGAACTAGCGGGAGAGGTGATAATGAGCAGTTCTTC,CASSPRTSGRGDNEQFF,TRBV18,NA,TRBD2,TRBJ2-1
TGTGCCATCATGGCAGGTTGGGACACCGGGGAGCTGTTTTTT,CAIMAGWDTGELFF,TRBV10-3,NA,NA,TRBJ2-2
TGTGCCAGTTACCGGGACTCCGGGGGCAATGAGCAGTTCTTC,CASYRDSGGNEQFF,TRBV27,NA,NA,TRBJ2-1
TGTGCCTGGAGTGTGGCGGGCAAGGAGGCTGAAAAACTGTTTTTT,CAWSVAGKEAEKLFF,TRBV30,NA,NA,TRBJ1-4
TGCGCCAGCAGCTTGGAAGGTGTGAGCAATCAGCCCCAGCATTTT,CASSLEGVSNQPQHF,TRBV5-1,NA,NA,TRBJ1-5
TGTGCCAGCTTGAGGACGGGGGGCCCTGGAAACACCATATATTTT,CASLRTGGPGNTIYF,TRBV19,NA,NA,TRBJ1-3
TGCGCCAGCAGTGAGTCTGCGAGCGGGGAGCAGTTCTTC,CASSESASGEQFF,TRBV10-2,NA,NA,TRBJ2-1
TGTGCCACCAGCCCTTCGGAGCTAGTCACAGATACGCAGTATTTT,CATSPSELVTDTQYF,TRBV15,NA,NA,TRBJ2-3
TGTGCCAGCTCACCACCGGGACGGTACTTCTCTGGGGCCAACGTCCTGACTTTC,CASSPPGRYFSGANVLTF,TRBV18,NA,NA,TRBJ2-6
TGTGCCAGCAGTTCGATTGGGACTGAAGCTTTCTTT,CASSSIGTEAFF,TRBV27,NA,NA,TRBJ1-1
TGTGCCAGCAGTGAAGCTTCAGCGGAGAATGAGCAGTTCTTC,CASSEASAENEQFF,TRBV6-1,NA,NA,TRBJ2-1
TGTGCCAGCAGCTTAGCGCTTATGGAGCGGCGCGAGCAGTACTTC,CASSLALMERREQYF,TRBV7-9,NA,NA,TRBJ2-7
TGCGCCAGCAGTGAACGGGTTACAGCCTACGAGCAGTACTTC,CASSERVTAYEQYF,TRBV10-1,NA,NA,TRBJ2-7
TGTGCCAGCAGTTCTAGGGACAGGCCACCCTACGAGCAGTACTTC,CASSSRDRPPYEQYF,TRBV28,NA,TRBD1,TRBJ2-7
TGTGCCAGCAGCTTAGTAGGGGGCGCGGGCTATGGCTACACCTTC,CASSLVGGAGYGYTF,TRBV7-2,NA,TRBD1,TRBJ1-2
TGTGCCTTTACAGCGAACACCGGGGAGCTGTTTTTT,CAFTANTGELFF,TRBV30,NA,NA,TRBJ2-2
TGCGCCAGCAGTGGACAGGGGGCCTTCCCCTACAATGAGCAGTTCTTC,CASSGQGAFPYNEQFF,TRBV10-1,NA,TRBD1,TRBJ2-1
TGCAGCGCGAGGACGGAAAAAAATTCACCCCTCCACTTT,CSARTEKNSPLHF,TRBV29-1,NA,NA,TRBJ1-6
TGTGCCAGCAGCGACCAATATGGCTACACCTTC,CASSDQYGYTF,TRBV27,NA,NA,TRBJ1-2
TGTGCCAGCAGGACGGACAGCTACGAGCAGTACTTC,CASRTDSYEQYF,TRBV2,NA,NA,TRBJ2-7
TGTGCCAGCAGCTTGGGGGTGGGGTCAACGTGGGTCCAAGAGACCCAGTACTTC,CASSLGVGSTWVQETQYF,TRBV5-6,few,NA,TRBJ2-5
TGTGCCAGCAGCCTGGAGGGCGGAAATTCACCCCTCCACTTT,CASSLEGGNSPLHF,TRBV13,NA,NA,TRBJ1-6
TGTGCCAGCAGCTTGGGCGGGACAGGGCTAAACATTCAGTACTTC,CASSLGGTGLNIQYF,TRBV7-2,NA,TRBD1,TRBJ2-4
TGTGCCAGCAGCGCGACAGTATCCGATCAGCCCCAGCATTTT,CASSATVSDQPQHF,TRBV7-8,NA,NA,TRBJ1-5
TGCGCCAGCAGCCAAGGCGTGACTAGCGTTAACACCGGGGAGCTGTTTTTT,CASSQGVTSVNTGELFF,TRBV4-3,NA,TRBD2,TRBJ2-2
TGTGCCAGCAGCTTAGGGGGAGGGAGGGACACTGAAGCTTTCTTT,CASSLGGGRDTEAFF,TRBV11-3,NA,NA,TRBJ1-1
TGTGCCAGCAGCTTGGATCGCTTCTCTGGGGCCAACGTCCTGACTTTC,CASSLDRFSGANVLTF,TRBV5-4,NA,NA,TRBJ2-6
TGTGCCAGCAGCCCGACCGGAGGGCAGGACTACGAGCAGTACTTC,CASSPTGGQDYEQYF,TRBV7-2,NA,NA,TRBJ2-7
TGTGCCAGCAGCCTATCCGGGACTACCGAGGGCGAGCAGTACTTC,CASSLSGTTEGEQYF,TRBV11-2,NA,TRBD2,TRBJ2-7
TGTGCCAGCAGCCCGGGAGGGACAGGGCGAGTCAATGAGCAGTTCTTC,CASSPGGTGRVNEQFF,TRBV5-4,NA,NA,TRBJ2-1
TGTGCCAGCAGAGACGCGTACAATGAGCAGTTCTTC,CASRDAYNEQFF,TRBV28,NA,NA,TRBJ2-1